What follows are 29 T cell receptor beta chains derived from one specimen sequenced in a study of shared clonotypes between healthy human individuals. CD8 cells regarded as naive lacked CD45RO, were positively chosen for CCR7, and omitted terminally differentiated effector memory CD45RA+ cells. This table comes from immunoSEQ multiplex PCR, and its TCRdb copy is limited to in-frame clones, with some not included. The sample consists of around 600,000 clones, 95% of them appearing once. What was sequenced was naive CD8+ T cells sorted from blood. Every receptor here comes from a woman aged 25 to 39 in good health.

The chain links TRBV10-1 to TRBJ2-3, with 11 bases that match TRBD1. From germline, CDR1 is WNHNN and CDR2 SYGVQD (reference sequence). V was pared by 6 bases and J by 5 bases, with 4 bases of the junction left unmatched. The length of the CDR3 is 14 residues. CDR3 loop: CASSGTGGLDTQYF. The DNA for the CDR3 is TGCGCCAGCAGCGGGACAGGGGGTCTAGATACGCAGTATTTT.

The chain employs TRBV6-5 and TRBJ2-1, with D unresolved. CDR1 is MNHEY and CDR2 is SVGAGI in the germline V gene. The V end lost 4 bases, the J end lost 4 bases, and 5 bases lay between the germline ends. CDR3 size: 12 residues. The CDR3 sequence: CASSSQYNEQFF. CDR3 bases: TGTGCCAGCAGTTCTCAGTACAATGAGCAGTTCTTC.

The V gene is TRBV11-3, the J gene TRBJ2-1; D possibly matches TRBD1 or TRBD2 (5 bases each). Germline lookup yields CDR1 SGHNT and CDR2 YENEEA. V was cut by 8 bases and J by 6 bases, with 11 bases left in between. CDR3 length: 12 residues. DNA for the CDR3: TGTGCCAGCGGGTACGGGGCCAATGAGCAGTTCTTC. Translating it yields CASGYGANEQFF.

The chain links TRBV19 to TRBJ2-7, with 11 positions matching TRBD2. J was trimmed by 4 bases and V by 5 bases; bases with no gene match: 4. Germline V gene sequence: CDR1 LNHDA, CDR2 SQIVND (reference sequence). The CDR3 is 14 residues long. CDR3: CASSWTSGFYEQYF. In DNA form, the CDR3 reads TGTGCCAGTAGTTGGACTAGCGGGTTTTACGAGCAGTACTTC. Together with reference TRBV19 and TRBJ2-7, the CDR3 gives the full variable domain: DGGITQSPKYLFRKEGQNVTLSCEQNLNHDAMYWYRQDPGQGLRLIYYSQIVNDFQKGDIAEGYSVSREKKESFPLTVTSAQKNPTAFYLCASSWTSGFYEQYFGPGTRLTVT.

This clone has a handful of counts. The chain recombines TRBV7-9 with TRBJ1-2; possible D gene TRBD1, 5 bases. Trimming stripped 3 bases from V and 4 bases from J, with 9 bases between. Germline CDR1 reads SEHNR; CDR2 reads FQNEAQ (reference sequence). This CDR3 is built from 13 residues. CDR3 amino acids: CASSFMGGYGYTF. The DNA of the CDR3 is TGTGCCAGCAGCTTTATGGGGGGCTATGGCTACACCTTC.

The V call is TRBV27, the J call TRBJ2-1, with D possibly TRBD1 on 5 matching bases. Germline V gene lookup returns CDR1 MNHEY and CDR2 SMNVEV (reference sequence). Trimming took 11 bases from V and 6 from J, leaving 14 bases between them. The CDR3 length is 12 residues. In DNA form, the CDR3 reads TGTGCCTCCCAGGGTGGCGGCAATGAGCAGTTCTTC. Its protein is CASQGGGNEQFF.

This clone appeared a single time. The same CDR3 also results from other DNA sequences found in this sample. The chain carries TRBV27 and TRBJ1-5, with D unresolved. Germline lookup yields CDR1 MNHEY and CDR2 SMNVEV (reference sequence). V lost 3 bases to trimming and J lost 4 bases, with 7 bases between them. The CDR3 spans 13 residues. CDR3 loop: CASSFSGNQPQHF. In DNA, the CDR3 is TGTGCCAGCAGTTTTTCCGGGAATCAGCCCCAGCATTTT.

J is TRBJ2-7 and V is TRBV2; no reliable D call. The CDR3 consists of 16 residues. The V gene's germline CDR1 is SNHLY and CDR2 FYNNEI. The germline V and J ends were trimmed by 2 bases and 3 bases, with 17 bases remaining between them. In DNA form, the CDR3 reads TGTGCCAGCAGTGAACCGGCTGACGGAATAAACTACGAGCAGTACTTC. Translated: CASSEPADGINYEQYF.

This clone showed up just once. The chain combines TRBV19 with TRBJ2-1; no clear D gene. Germline V gene lookup returns CDR1 LNHDA and CDR2 SQIVND (reference sequence). V lost 3 bases and J 6 bases, leaving 9 bases between the germline ends. The CDR3 extends over 13 amino acids. The chain's CDR3 is CASSMLLGNEQFF. CDR3 bases: TGTGCCAGTAGTATGTTGCTAGGCAATGAGCAGTTCTTC.

This chain uses TRBV30 with TRBJ2-7; TRBD2 matches at 7 bases. V was clipped by 5 bases and J by 7 bases; unmatched bases: 11. This CDR3 spans 13 amino acids. The germline V gene encodes CDR1 GTSNPN and CDR2 SVGIG (reference sequence). The CDR3 region is CAWGGEALGEQYF. The DNA of the CDR3 is TGTGCCTGGGGGGGGGAGGCCCTAGGAGAGCAGTACTTC.

V usage is TRBV5-6 and J usage is TRBJ2-7; 9 nucleotides align to TRBD2. This CDR3 spans 15 amino acids. Germline CDR1 SGHDT, CDR2 YYEEEE. The trim removed 5 bases at V and 2 bases at J, leaving 8 bases unmatched. The CDR3 here is CASSYGTSYTYEQYF. In DNA form, the CDR3 reads TGTGCCAGCAGTTACGGGACTAGCTATACCTACGAGCAGTACTTC.

J is TRBJ2-1 and V is TRBV19, with 15 positions matching TRBD2. V was clipped by 6 bases and J by 3 bases; unmatched bases: 6. The CDR3 is 17 residues long. The germline CDR1 and CDR2 sequences are LNHDA and SQIVND (reference sequence). CDR3 sequence (DNA): TGTGCCAGTAGGCACGGGACTAGCGGGAGGAACTACAATGAGCAGTTCTTC. This translates into CASRHGTSGRNYNEQFF.

This chain uses TRBV5-1 with TRBJ1-2, with TRBD1 matching 7 bases. The germline V gene encodes CDR1 SGHRS and CDR2 YFSETQ. The junction had 4 bases not matched to a gene; V was cut back by 2 bases and J by 3 bases. This CDR3 contains 14 residues. DNA of the CDR3: TGCGCCAGCAGCTTCTACAGGGGTGACTATGGCTACACCTTC. The encoded protein is CASSFYRGDYGYTF.

The rearrangement uses TRBV27 and TRBJ2-7; 10 positions agree with TRBD1. The V segment lost 5 bases and the J segment 6 bases; nucleotides outside the gene matches: 4. The CDR3 extends over 13 amino acids. The germline gives CDR1 MNHEY, CDR2 SMNVEV (reference sequence). CDR3 sequence (DNA): TGTGCCAGCAGTGTTGGGACAGGGGCCGAGCAGTACTTC. This sequence encodes CASSVGTGAEQYF.

The chain combines TRBV5-1 with TRBJ1-4; tentatively, D is TRBD1 (5 bases). Germline V gene lookup returns CDR1 SGHRS and CDR2 YFSETQ. The CDR3 sequence is 15 residues long. Trimming took off 1 base at V and 5 bases at J, with 12 bases between the two ends. The CDR3 loop reads CASSLWGNKNEKLFF. CDR3 in DNA: TGCGCCAGCAGCTTGTGGGGGAACAAAAATGAAAAACTGTTTTTT.

The chain uses TRBV27 and TRBJ2-5; no reliable D call. The CDR3 runs 14 residues. From germline, CDR1 is MNHEY and CDR2 SMNVEV (reference sequence). The V end was cut by 4 bases, the J end by 0 bases, with 9 bases between. In DNA form, the CDR3 reads TGTGCCAGCAGTTCATGGGCAGACCAAGAGACCCAGTACTTC. The encoded protein is CASSSWADQETQYF.

The gene calls are TRBV6-6 and TRBJ2-7; D is unclear. Trimming took off 0 bases at V and 3 bases at J, with 6 bases between the two ends. CDR3 length equals 13 residues. Germline CDR1 is MNHNY and CDR2 is SVGAGI (reference sequence). In DNA form, the CDR3 reads TGTGCCAGCAGTTACTCACAGTACTACGAGCAGTACTTC. This gives the protein CASSYSQYYEQYF.

The chain uses TRBV5-1 and TRBJ2-7, with 8 nucleotides matching TRBD1. The trim removed 3 bases at V and 3 bases at J, leaving 5 bases unmatched. CDR3 length: 14 amino acids. Germline V gene sequence: CDR1 SGHRS, CDR2 YFSETQ. The DNA of the CDR3 is TGCGCCAGCAGCTCCTGGACAGGGAACTACGAGCAGTACTTC. Protein: CASSSWTGNYEQYF.

The genes are TRBV10-3 and TRBJ2-5; perhaps TRBD1 as D (6 bases). CDR1 ENHRY and CDR2 SYGVKD come from the germline V gene. Trimming shortened V by 4 bases and J by 5 bases, and 20 bases separated the two germline ends. CDR3 length equals 16 residues. CDR3 in amino acids: CAISAINREFGETQYF. As DNA, the CDR3 is TGTGCCATCAGTGCCATAAACAGGGAGTTCGGGGAGACCCAGTACTTC.

This chain connects TRBV30 to TRBJ2-7, with 10 bases matching TRBD1. The CDR3 loop spans 13 amino acids. V lost 7 bases, J lost 5 bases, and 8 bases stayed unmatched. Germline CDR1 GTSNPN, CDR2 SVGIG (reference sequence). CDR3 protein: CAYRDRGFDEQYF. As DNA, the CDR3 is TGTGCCTACCGGGACAGGGGTTTCGACGAGCAGTACTTC.

This chain joins TRBV27 and TRBJ2-2; 15 bases fit TRBD2. V dropped 4 bases and J dropped 5; count of bases not matched to a gene: 2. This CDR3 has 16 amino acids. Germline assignment: CDR1 MNHEY and CDR2 SMNVEV (reference sequence). For the CDR3, the DNA is TGTGCCAGCAGTTCAGGACTAGCGGGAGGGACCGGGGAGCTGTTTTTT. Its translation is CASSSGLAGGTGELFF.

The chain has TRBV14 and TRBJ2-7; 7 bases are a match to TRBD1. From germline, CDR1 is SGHDN and CDR2 FVKESK. The V gene end was trimmed by 3 bases and the J gene end by 2 bases; junction bases not matched to a gene: 4. The CDR3 contains 14 residues. For the CDR3, the DNA is TGTGCCAGCAGCCACCGGGACAGACCCTACGAGCAGTACTTC. Protein sequence: CASSHRDRPYEQYF. The whole variable domain, filled in from reference TRBV14 and TRBJ2-7, reads EAGVTQFPSHSVIEKGQTVTLRCDPISGHDNLYWYRRVMGKEIKFLLHFVKESKQDESGMPNNRFLAERTGGTYSTLKVQPAELEDSGVYFCASSHRDRPYEQYFGPGTRLTVT.

The genes are TRBV28 and TRBJ2-1, with a weak D call TRBD1 (8 bases). Germline V gene data show CDR1 as MDHEN and CDR2 as SYDVKM. The V and J ends lost 5 bases and 4 bases respectively, with 18 bases between them. This CDR3 region has 16 residues. In DNA, the CDR3 is TGTGCCAGCAGTCCGACAGGGGAGGGGAAATACAATGAGCAGTTCTTC. Encoded protein: CASSPTGEGKYNEQFF.

The chain is built from TRBV27 and TRBJ2-1; 14 bases line up with TRBD2. This CDR3 is 20 amino acids long. Germline CDR1 and CDR2: MNHEY and SMNVEV (reference sequence). The trim removed 5 bases at V and 1 base at J, leaving 13 bases unmatched. CDR3 region: CASSTRWGGLAGESYNEQFF. The CDR3, as DNA: TGTGCCAGCAGTACGAGGTGGGGGGGACTAGCGGGAGAGTCCTACAATGAGCAGTTCTTC.

The chain has TRBV5-6 and TRBJ2-7; no clear D. The CDR3 loop spans 13 amino acids. Germline CDR1 SGHDT, CDR2 YYEEEE. V was shortened by 1 base and J by 1 base, with 6 bases between the two germline ends. CDR3 coding DNA: TGTGCCAGCAGCTTGTTCGGATCCTACGAGCAGTACTTC. Protein product: CASSLFGSYEQYF. Together with reference TRBV5-6 and TRBJ2-7, the CDR3 gives the full variable domain: DAGVTQSPTHLIKTRGQQVTLRCSPKSGHDTVSWYQQALGQGPQFIFQYYEEEERQRGNFPDRFSGHQFPNYSSELNVNALLLGDSALYLCASSLFGSYEQYFGPGTRLTVT.

This chain uses TRBV7-9 with TRBJ2-5; D not resolved. The V gene lost 5 bases and the J gene lost 5 bases, with 9 bases spanning the gap. This CDR3 spans 12 amino acids. Germline CDR1 reads SEHNR; CDR2 reads FQNEAQ (reference sequence). The DNA for the CDR3 is TGTGCCAGCAGCCCCGAGGAGGAGACCCAGTACTTC. As protein: CASSPEEETQYF. The variable domain in full, with the rest retrieved from reference TRBV7-9 and TRBJ2-5, is DTGVSQNPRHKITKRGQNVTFRCDPISEHNRLYWYRQTLGQGPEFLTYFQNEAQLEKSRLLSDRFSAERPKGSFSTLEIQRTEQGDSAMYLCASSPEEETQYFGPGTRLLVL.

DNA for the CDR3: TGCGCCAGCAGCCAAGAACTGAAGGACATCTTCTCCTACGAGCAGTACTTC. Amino acid sequence: CASSQELKDIFSYEQYF. The V call is TRBV4-1, the J call TRBJ2-7, with D possibly TRBD1 on 5 matching bases. Germline loops: CDR1 MGHRA, CDR2 YSYEKL. The CDR3 runs to 17 residues. V was pared by 0 bases and J by 0 bases, with 15 bases between.

The chain carries TRBV27 and TRBJ2-2; 8 bases match TRBD2. The CDR3 covers 12 residues. Germline V gene sequence: CDR1 MNHEY, CDR2 SMNVEV (reference sequence). With 5 bases clipped from V and 7 bases from J, the junction kept 0 bases outside the gene matches. The CDR3 DNA reads TGTGCCAGCAGTAGCGGGAGCGGGGAGCTGTTTTTT. It translates to CASSSGSGELFF.

This chain uses TRBV27 with TRBJ2-1; 12 bases agree with TRBD2. Losses at the gene ends were 10 bases for V and 8 bases for J; bases not matched to a gene: 6. The CDR3 is made up of 13 amino acids. CDR1 is MNHEY and CDR2 is SMNVEV in the germline V gene (reference sequence). The CDR3 spells CATRTSGMYEQFF. The CDR3 DNA reads TGTGCCACCAGGACTAGCGGGATGTATGAGCAGTTCTTC.